This T cell receptor (beta chain) was retrieved from a study of T-cell memory formation after mild COVID-19. Notes on the study in general: From day 15 to 85, contracting clones were balanced between CD4 and CD8, whereas later expanders leaned toward CD4+. Memory sampled before infection contained some responding clones, suggesting cross-reactive memory joined.

MiXCR was run by TCRdb on the 5' RACE reads, yielding one entry per CDR3 protein. The repertoire has a few hundred thousand distinct CDR3 sequences, 25% to 30% of them found once; the top ten carry approximately 13%. On this clonotype itself: Antigen specificity is unknown.

Germline CDR1 and CDR2: DFQATT and SNEGSKA (reference sequence). This CDR3 has 14 residues. With 7 bases removed from V and 14 bases from J, the gap between germline ends came to 24 bases. Sequenced input: PBMCs or a T cell subset sorted from them (not recorded which). The chain is built from TRBV20-1 and TRBJ1-6; tentative D call: TRBD1 (5 bases). This sequence was found in an adult woman who had mild COVID-19 (a few samples of this study predate the infection). Cell type and time point are not known. CDR3 bases: TGCAGTGGCCGTTCCGGGACCCGAGATGGGGCCCTCCACTTT. This codes for CSGRSGTRDGALHF.